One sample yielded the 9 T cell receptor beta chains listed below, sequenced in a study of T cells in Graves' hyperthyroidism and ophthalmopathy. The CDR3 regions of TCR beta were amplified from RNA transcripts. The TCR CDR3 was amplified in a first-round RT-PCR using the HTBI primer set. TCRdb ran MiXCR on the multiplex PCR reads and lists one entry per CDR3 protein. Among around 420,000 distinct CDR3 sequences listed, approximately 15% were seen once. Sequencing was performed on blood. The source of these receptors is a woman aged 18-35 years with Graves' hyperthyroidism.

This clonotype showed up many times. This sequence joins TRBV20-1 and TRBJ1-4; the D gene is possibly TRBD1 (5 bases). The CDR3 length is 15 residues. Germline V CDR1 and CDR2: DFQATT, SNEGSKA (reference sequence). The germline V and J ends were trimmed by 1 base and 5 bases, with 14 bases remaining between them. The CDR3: CSARALDRSNEKLFF. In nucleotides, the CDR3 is TGCAGTGCTAGAGCTCTCGACAGATCAAATGAAAAACTGTTTTTT.

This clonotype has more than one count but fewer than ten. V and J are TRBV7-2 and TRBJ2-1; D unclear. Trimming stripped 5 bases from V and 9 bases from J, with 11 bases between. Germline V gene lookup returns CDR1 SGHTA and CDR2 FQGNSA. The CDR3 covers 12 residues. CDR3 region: CASSGSAVEQFF. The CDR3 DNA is TGTGCCAGCAGCGGGTCCGCGGTTGAGCAGTTCTTC.

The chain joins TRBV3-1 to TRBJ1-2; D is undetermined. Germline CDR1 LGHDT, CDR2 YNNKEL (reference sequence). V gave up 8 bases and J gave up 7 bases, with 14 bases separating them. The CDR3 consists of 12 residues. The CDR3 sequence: CASSRATRGYTF. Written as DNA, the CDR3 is TGTGCCAGCTCCCGGGCAACTCGTGGCTACACCTTC.

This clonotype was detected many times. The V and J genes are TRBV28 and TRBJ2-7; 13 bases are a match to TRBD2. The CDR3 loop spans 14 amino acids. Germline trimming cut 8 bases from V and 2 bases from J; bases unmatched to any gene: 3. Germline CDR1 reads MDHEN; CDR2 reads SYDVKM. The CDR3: CASGGLAGTYEQYF. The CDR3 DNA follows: TGTGCCAGCGGGGGACTAGCGGGAACCTACGAGCAGTACTTC.

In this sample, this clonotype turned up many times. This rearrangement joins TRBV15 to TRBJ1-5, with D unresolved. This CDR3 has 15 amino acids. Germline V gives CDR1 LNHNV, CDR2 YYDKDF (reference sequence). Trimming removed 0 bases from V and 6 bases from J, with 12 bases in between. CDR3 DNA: TGTGCCACCAGCAGAGATGACCGGGAGGGTCAGCCCCAGCATTTT. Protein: CATSRDDREGQPQHF.

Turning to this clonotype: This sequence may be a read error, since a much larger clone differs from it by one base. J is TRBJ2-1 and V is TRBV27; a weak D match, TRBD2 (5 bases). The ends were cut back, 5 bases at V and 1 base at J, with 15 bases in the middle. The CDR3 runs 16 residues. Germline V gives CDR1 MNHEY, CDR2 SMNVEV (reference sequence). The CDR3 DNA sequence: TGTGCCAGCAGTGATTCGTCAGCGGAGTCCTACAATGAGCAGTTCTTC. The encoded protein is CASSDSSAESYNEQFF.

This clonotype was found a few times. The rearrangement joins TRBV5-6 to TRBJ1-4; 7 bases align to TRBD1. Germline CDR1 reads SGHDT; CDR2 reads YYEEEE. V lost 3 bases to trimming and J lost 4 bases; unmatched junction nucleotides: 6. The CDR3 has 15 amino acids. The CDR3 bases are TGTGCCAGCAGCTCCCGACAGGGCTTTAATGAAAAACTGTTTTTT. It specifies CASSSRQGFNEKLFF.

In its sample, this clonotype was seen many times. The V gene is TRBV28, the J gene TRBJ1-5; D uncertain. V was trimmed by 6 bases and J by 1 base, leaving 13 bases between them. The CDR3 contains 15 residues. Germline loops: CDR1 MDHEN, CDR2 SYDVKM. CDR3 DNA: TGTGCCAGCAGCCTCCCCCCACAAAGCAATCAGCCCCAGCATTTT. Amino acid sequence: CASSLPPQSNQPQHF.

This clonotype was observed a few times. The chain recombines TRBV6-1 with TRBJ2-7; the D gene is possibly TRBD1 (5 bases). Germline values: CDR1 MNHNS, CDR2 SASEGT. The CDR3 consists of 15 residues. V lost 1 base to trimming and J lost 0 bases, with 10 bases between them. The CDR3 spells CASSEVGADSYEQYF. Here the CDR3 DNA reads TGTGCCAGCAGTGAAGTTGGGGCAGACTCCTACGAGCAGTACTTC.